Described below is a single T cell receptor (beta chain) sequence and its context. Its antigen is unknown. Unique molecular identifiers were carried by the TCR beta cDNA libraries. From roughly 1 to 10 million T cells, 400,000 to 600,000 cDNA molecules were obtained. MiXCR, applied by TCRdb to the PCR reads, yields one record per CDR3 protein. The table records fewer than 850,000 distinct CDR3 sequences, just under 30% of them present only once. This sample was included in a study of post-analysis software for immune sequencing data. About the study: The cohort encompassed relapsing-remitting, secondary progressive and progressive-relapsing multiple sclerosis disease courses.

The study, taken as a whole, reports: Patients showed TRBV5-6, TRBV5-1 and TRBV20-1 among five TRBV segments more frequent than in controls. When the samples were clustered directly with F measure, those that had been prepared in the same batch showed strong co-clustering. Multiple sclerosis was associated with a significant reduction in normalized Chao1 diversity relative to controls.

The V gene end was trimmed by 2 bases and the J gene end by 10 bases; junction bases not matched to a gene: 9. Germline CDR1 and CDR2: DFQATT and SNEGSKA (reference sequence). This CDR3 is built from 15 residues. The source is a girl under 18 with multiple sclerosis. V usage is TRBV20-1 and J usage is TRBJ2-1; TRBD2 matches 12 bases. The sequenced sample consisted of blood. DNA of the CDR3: TGCAGTGCTAGATTTGCGGGACTAGCGGGCGGCGAGCAGTTCTTC. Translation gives CSARFAGLAGGEQFF.